A selection of T cell receptor beta chains follows, all from one sample in a study of CD8+ T cells in alopecia areata. Assay used: immunoSEQ multiplex PCR; TCRdb lists only in-frame clones, some missing. The sample comprises hundreds of thousands of clones, 60% of which are singletons, and around 0.92% rests with the top ten. The specimen was CD4+ T cells sorted from blood, collected at approximately week 51, from a patient treated with tofacitinib. Every receptor here comes from a human donor with alopecia areata. Both conserved end residues are part of each CDR3. D genes are given only for firm matches. Size tells how often a clone was seen (once, few, many) or the class of an expanded clone, and some rows leave it out.

d_gene: NA
abundance: once
j_gene: TRBJ2-2
v_gene: TRBV5-6
CDR3nt: TGTGCCAGCAGCAAAGGACAGAACACCGGGGAGCTGTTTTTT
CDR3aa: CASSKGQNTGELFF

d_gene: NA
abundance: NA
j_gene: TRBJ1-6
v_gene: TRBV25-1
CDR3nt: TGTGCCAGCAGTGGGCAGGGCGAAAATTCACCCCTCCACTTT
CDR3aa: CASSGQGENSPLHF

d_gene: NA
abundance: many
j_gene: TRBJ2-1
v_gene: TRBV10-3
CDR3nt: TGTGCCATCAGTGAGTTGCAGGGGGGTGAGCAGTTCTTC
CDR3aa: CAISELQGGEQFF

d_gene: NA
abundance: NA
j_gene: TRBJ1-6
v_gene: TRBV27
CDR3nt: TGTGCCAGCGGCCAGACCCTGGAATATTCACCCCTCCACTTT
CDR3aa: CASGQTLEYSPLHF

d_gene: NA
abundance: once
j_gene: TRBJ1-1
v_gene: TRBV7-9
CDR3nt: TGTGCCAGCAGCTTAGGACAGGAGAACACTGAAGCTTTCTTT
CDR3aa: CASSLGQENTEAFF

d_gene: NA
abundance: NA
j_gene: TRBJ2-1
v_gene: TRBV10-3
CDR3nt: TGTGCCATCAGTGAGTCGGTATCGGGGGAGCAGTTCTTC
CDR3aa: CAISESVSGEQFF

d_gene: NA
abundance: NA
j_gene: TRBJ2-5
v_gene: TRBV6-6
CDR3nt: TGTGCCAGCAGACAAGAGACCCAGTACTTC
CDR3aa: CASRQETQYF

d_gene: NA
abundance: NA
j_gene: TRBJ2-2
v_gene: TRBV29-1
CDR3nt: TGCAGCGTTGGGCAGGGGACCGGGGAGCTGTTTTTT
CDR3aa: CSVGQGTGELFF

d_gene: NA
abundance: NA
j_gene: TRBJ1-6
v_gene: TRBV30
CDR3nt: TGTGCCTGGAGCCAGATGGGCGATTCACCCCTCCACTTT
CDR3aa: CAWSQMGDSPLHF

d_gene: TRBD2
abundance: NA
j_gene: TRBJ2-3
v_gene: TRBV29-1
CDR3nt: TGCAGCGGGACAAGCGGGGTTACGCAGTATTTT
CDR3aa: CSGTSGVTQYF

d_gene: NA
abundance: NA
j_gene: TRBJ1-1
v_gene: TRBV30
CDR3nt: TGTGCCTGGACCCTCACAGGGTTGGGTGAAGCTTTCTTT
CDR3aa: CAWTLTGLGEAFF

d_gene: NA
abundance: NA
j_gene: TRBJ1-3
v_gene: TRBV30
CDR3nt: TGTGCCTGGACCCGCGCAGGGCCTTCTGGAAACACCATATATTTT
CDR3aa: CAWTRAGPSGNTIYF

d_gene: TRBD1
abundance: NA
j_gene: TRBJ2-5
v_gene: TRBV30
CDR3nt: TGTGCCTGGGGGACAGGGGGAACGGAGACCCAGTACTTC
CDR3aa: CAWGTGGTETQYF

d_gene: TRBD2
abundance: NA
j_gene: TRBJ2-5
v_gene: TRBV11-2
CDR3nt: TGTGCCAGCAGCTTGAGCCTAGCGGGGGGGCCGGGAGAGACCCAGTACTTC
CDR3aa: CASSLSLAGGPGETQYF

d_gene: TRBD1
abundance: once
j_gene: TRBJ2-7
v_gene: TRBV7-3
CDR3nt: TGTGCCAGCAGCTTAAGCCCCGGGACAGCCTACGAGCAGTACTTC
CDR3aa: CASSLSPGTAYEQYF

d_gene: NA
abundance: few
j_gene: TRBJ1-2
v_gene: TRBV29-1
CDR3nt: TGCAGCGCCGGGACGGACTATGGCTACACCTTC
CDR3aa: CSAGTDYGYTF

d_gene: NA
abundance: NA
j_gene: TRBJ2-3
v_gene: TRBV5-6
CDR3nt: TGTGCCAGCAGCTTGATATCGGCAGATACGCAGTATTTT
CDR3aa: CASSLISADTQYF

d_gene: NA
abundance: NA
j_gene: TRBJ2-7
v_gene: TRBV13
CDR3nt: TGTGCCAGCAGCTCCACTTCCTACGAGCAGTACTTC
CDR3aa: CASSSTSYEQYF

d_gene: TRBD2
abundance: few
j_gene: TRBJ2-1
v_gene: TRBV7-3
CDR3nt: TGTGCCAGCAGTTGGACTAGCGGGGGTGTTGTTGAGCAGTTCTTC
CDR3aa: CASSWTSGGVVEQFF

d_gene: NA
abundance: NA
j_gene: TRBJ1-6
v_gene: TRBV18
CDR3nt: TGTGCCAGCTCAGGGAATTCACCCCTCCACTTT
CDR3aa: CASSGNSPLHF

d_gene: TRBD1
abundance: NA
j_gene: TRBJ2-2
v_gene: TRBV10-3
CDR3nt: TGTGCCATCAAAGACAGGGCTGACGGGGAGCTGTTTTTT
CDR3aa: CAIKDRADGELFF

d_gene: TRBD2
abundance: NA
j_gene: TRBJ2-6
v_gene: TRBV5-4
CDR3nt: TGTGTCAGCAGCTTGGAGCGGGGGGGCTCTGGGGCCAACGTCCTGACTTTC
CDR3aa: CVSSLERGGSGANVLTF

d_gene: TRBD2
abundance: NA
j_gene: TRBJ2-1
v_gene: TRBV7-8
CDR3nt: TGTGCCAGCAGCCGACTAGCGGGGGTTTACAATGAGCAGTTCTTC
CDR3aa: CASSRLAGVYNEQFF

d_gene: TRBD2
abundance: few
j_gene: TRBJ2-3
v_gene: TRBV7-9
CDR3nt: TGTGCCAGCAGACAACGGGTTGGGCTAGCGGGCACAGATACGCAGTATTTT
CDR3aa: CASRQRVGLAGTDTQYF

d_gene: NA
abundance: NA
j_gene: TRBJ1-5
v_gene: TRBV6-1
CDR3nt: TGTGCCAGCAGTGAGACGGGGTTGTATCAGCCCCAGCATTTT
CDR3aa: CASSETGLYQPQHF

d_gene: NA
abundance: few
j_gene: TRBJ2-6
v_gene: TRBV18
CDR3nt: TGTGCCAGCTCACCAGGGATCTCTGAGGCCAACGTCCTGACTTTC
CDR3aa: CASSPGISEANVLTF

d_gene: NA
abundance: few
j_gene: TRBJ1-4
v_gene: TRBV5-4
CDR3nt: TGTGCCAGTGCGACGGCAACTAATGAAAAACTGTTTTTT
CDR3aa: CASATATNEKLFF

d_gene: NA
abundance: NA
j_gene: TRBJ2-4
v_gene: TRBV4-1
CDR3nt: TGCGCCAGCAGCCAAGATCCCCAAAACATTCAGTACTTC
CDR3aa: CASSQDPQNIQYF

d_gene: NA
abundance: NA
j_gene: TRBJ1-3
v_gene: TRBV30
CDR3nt: TGTGCCTGGAGAGGGATTAATGGAAACACCATATATTTT
CDR3aa: CAWRGINGNTIYF

d_gene: NA
abundance: once
j_gene: TRBJ2-3
v_gene: TRBV10-3
CDR3nt: TGTGCCACCGCGCAGGTACCTCGCACAGATACGCAGTATTTT
CDR3aa: CATAQVPRTDTQYF

d_gene: TRBD1
abundance: NA
j_gene: TRBJ2-7
v_gene: TRBV29-1
CDR3nt: TGCAGCGCGGGACAGGGAGTGCACGAGCAGTACTTC
CDR3aa: CSAGQGVHEQYF

d_gene: NA
abundance: few
j_gene: TRBJ1-2
v_gene: TRBV29-1
CDR3nt: TGCAGCGTTGAGAAGGCGTATGGCTACACCTTC
CDR3aa: CSVEKAYGYTF

d_gene: NA
abundance: few
j_gene: TRBJ2-7
v_gene: TRBV7-8
CDR3nt: TGTGCCAGCAAGCGGACAGCGAGAAGCTACGAGCAGTACTTC
CDR3aa: CASKRTARSYEQYF

d_gene: TRBD1
abundance: NA
j_gene: TRBJ1-2
v_gene: TRBV5-6
CDR3nt: TGTGCCAGCAGCGTACGGACAGGGGGAAACTATGGCTACACCTTC
CDR3aa: CASSVRTGGNYGYTF

d_gene: TRBD1
abundance: NA
j_gene: TRBJ2-5
v_gene: TRBV7-6
CDR3nt: TGTGCCAGCAGCAATCCGGGACAGGGGTGGGAGACCCAGTACTTC
CDR3aa: CASSNPGQGWETQYF

d_gene: NA
abundance: NA
j_gene: TRBJ1-4
v_gene: TRBV7-2
CDR3nt: TGTGCCAGCAGCCGCCAGGGCAGGGATGAAAAACTGTTTTTT
CDR3aa: CASSRQGRDEKLFF

d_gene: TRBD1
abundance: NA
j_gene: TRBJ2-5
v_gene: TRBV6-6
CDR3nt: TGTGCCAGCATTAACAGGGGCAAAGAGACCCAGTACTTC
CDR3aa: CASINRGKETQYF

d_gene: TRBD1
abundance: NA
j_gene: TRBJ1-2
v_gene: TRBV11-2
CDR3nt: TGTGCCAGCAGCTTAGAGACAGGGAACCACTATGGCTACACCTTC
CDR3aa: CASSLETGNHYGYTF

d_gene: NA
abundance: NA
j_gene: TRBJ1-4
v_gene: TRBV7-9
CDR3nt: TGTGCCAGCAGCTTTACGCAAAATAATGAAAAACTGTTTTTT
CDR3aa: CASSFTQNNEKLFF

d_gene: NA
abundance: few
j_gene: TRBJ1-1
v_gene: TRBV29-1
CDR3nt: TGCAGCGTTGATGGACGGGCGAACACTGAAGCTTTCTTT
CDR3aa: CSVDGRANTEAFF

d_gene: TRBD2
abundance: once
j_gene: TRBJ2-7
v_gene: TRBV6-6
CDR3nt: TGTGCCAGCGGGTATCTAGCGGGGTACGAGCAGTACTTC
CDR3aa: CASGYLAGYEQYF

d_gene: TRBD1
abundance: NA
j_gene: TRBJ1-4
v_gene: TRBV9
CDR3nt: TGTGCCAGCAGCGTAGGGACAGGGAATGAAAAACTGTTTTTT
CDR3aa: CASSVGTGNEKLFF

d_gene: TRBD2
abundance: NA
j_gene: TRBJ2-5
v_gene: TRBV9
CDR3nt: TGTGCCAGCAGCGTAGAAAGCGGGGGCACGATAGCGAAAGAGACCCAGTACTTC
CDR3aa: CASSVESGGTIAKETQYF

d_gene: TRBD2
abundance: NA
j_gene: TRBJ2-3
v_gene: TRBV7-3
CDR3nt: TGTGCCAGCAGCCTCAGCGGGGGGGCCTTGGATACGCAGTATTTT
CDR3aa: CASSLSGGALDTQYF

d_gene: NA
abundance: once
j_gene: TRBJ2-1
v_gene: TRBV29-1
CDR3nt: TGCAGCGTAGCTACCCGTCCGGAGTTCTTC
CDR3aa: CSVATRPEFF

d_gene: NA
abundance: few
j_gene: TRBJ1-5
v_gene: TRBV30
CDR3nt: TGTGCCTGGACCCCTGGGACCCTTGGTCAGCCCCAGCATTTT
CDR3aa: CAWTPGTLGQPQHF

d_gene: NA
abundance: NA
j_gene: TRBJ1-2
v_gene: TRBV9
CDR3nt: TGTGCCAGCAGCAATCTGGGCCCCTCCGGCTACACCTTC
CDR3aa: CASSNLGPSGYTF

d_gene: NA
abundance: NA
j_gene: TRBJ2-3
v_gene: TRBV5-1
CDR3nt: TGCGCCAGCAGCTTGGAAGAGGATACGCAGTATTTT
CDR3aa: CASSLEEDTQYF

d_gene: NA
abundance: few
j_gene: TRBJ2-2
v_gene: TRBV11-1
CDR3nt: TGTGCCAGCAGCCGACAGACGGGGGCTAACACCGGGGAGCTGTTTTTT
CDR3aa: CASSRQTGANTGELFF

d_gene: NA
abundance: NA
j_gene: TRBJ2-7
v_gene: TRBV10-2
CDR3nt: TGCGCCAGCAGTGCCAGCTCCTACGAGCAGTACTTC
CDR3aa: CASSASSYEQYF

d_gene: TRBD2
abundance: NA
j_gene: TRBJ2-1
v_gene: TRBV4-1
CDR3nt: TGCGCCAGCAGCCAACTAGCGGGAAATGAGCAGTTCTTC
CDR3aa: CASSQLAGNEQFF

d_gene: NA
abundance: NA
j_gene: TRBJ2-1
v_gene: TRBV9
CDR3nt: TGTGCCAGCAGCGTTCCTCAGCGCGGTGAGCAGTTCTTC
CDR3aa: CASSVPQRGEQFF

d_gene: TRBD1
abundance: few
j_gene: TRBJ2-3
v_gene: TRBV29-1
CDR3nt: TGCAGCGTTGAAGATTACTCCCGGACAGGAAGCACAGATACGCAGTATTTT
CDR3aa: CSVEDYSRTGSTDTQYF

d_gene: TRBD2
abundance: once
j_gene: TRBJ2-1
v_gene: TRBV11-1
CDR3nt: TGTGCCAGCAGCTACATTCGGGGGGGCGTGACCTACAATGAGCAGTTCTTC
CDR3aa: CASSYIRGGVTYNEQFF

d_gene: TRBD1
abundance: NA
j_gene: TRBJ2-7
v_gene: TRBV18
CDR3nt: TGTGCCAGCTCACCAAAACCTAGGACAGGCTACGAGCAGTACTTC
CDR3aa: CASSPKPRTGYEQYF

d_gene: NA
abundance: NA
j_gene: TRBJ2-3
v_gene: TRBV5-6
CDR3nt: TGTGCCAGCAGTCTGGCCGAGGACGGATACACAGATACGCAGTATTTT
CDR3aa: CASSLAEDGYTDTQYF

d_gene: NA
abundance: NA
j_gene: TRBJ1-2
v_gene: TRBV10-3
CDR3nt: TGTGCCATCAACGAACAGGGCCCTGGGTCCTATGGCTACACCTTC
CDR3aa: CAINEQGPGSYGYTF